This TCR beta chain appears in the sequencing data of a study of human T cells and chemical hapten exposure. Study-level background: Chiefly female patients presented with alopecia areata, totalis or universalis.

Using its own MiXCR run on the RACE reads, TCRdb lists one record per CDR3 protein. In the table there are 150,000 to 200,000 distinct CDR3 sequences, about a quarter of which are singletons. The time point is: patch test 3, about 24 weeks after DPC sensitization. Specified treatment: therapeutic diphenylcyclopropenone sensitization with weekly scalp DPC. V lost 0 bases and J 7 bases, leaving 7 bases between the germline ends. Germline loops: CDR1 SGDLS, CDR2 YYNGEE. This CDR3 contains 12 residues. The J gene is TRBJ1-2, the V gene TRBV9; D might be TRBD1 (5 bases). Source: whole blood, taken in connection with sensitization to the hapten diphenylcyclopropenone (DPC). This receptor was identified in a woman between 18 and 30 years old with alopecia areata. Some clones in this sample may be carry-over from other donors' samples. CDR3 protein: CASSVGGTGYTF. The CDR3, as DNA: TGTGCCAGCAGCGTAGGCGGGACTGGCTACACCTTC.